Listed below are T cell receptor beta chains from one sample, sequenced in a study of blood T cell repertoires in COVID-19. The protocol was immunoSEQ multiplex PCR, while the TCRdb copy is restricted to in-frame clones and leaves out a portion. The top ten clones hold 3% to 4% of a sample with 200,000 to 250,000 clones, roughly 85% of them seen once. The specimen sequenced was PBMCs or T cells enriched from blood (not recorded which). The receptor source for this set is a woman aged 40 to 49 with acute COVID-19. Both conserved end residues are part of each CDR3. The D gene is left open where the match is weak. Where a row states a size, it is once, few, many or the class of an expanded clone; other rows omit it.

v_gene	j_gene	len	abundance	d_gene	CDR3nt	CDR3aa
TRBV6-5	TRBJ1-2	14	few	NA	TGTGCCAGCAGGTCGGGCGACAGAGACTATGGCTACACCTTC	CASRSGDRDYGYTF
TRBV28	TRBJ1-2	15	NA	NA	TGTGCCAGCAGTCGTCAGAACAGGGTCAACTATGGCTACACCTTC	CASSRQNRVNYGYTF
TRBV18	TRBJ1-1	13	NA	NA	TGTGCCAGCTCACTTACAGGGACGACTGAAGCTTTCTTT	CASSLTGTTEAFF
TRBV24-1	TRBJ2-3	18	NA	TRBD2	TGTGCCACCAGTGATTTAAAAGCGGGAGGGGGTTACGGAGATACGCAGTATTTT	CATSDLKAGGGYGDTQYF
TRBV19	TRBJ2-7	15	NA	TRBD2	TGTGCCAGTAGTATAGCTGGACTAGCGTTCTACGAGCAGTACTTC	CASSIAGLAFYEQYF
TRBV5-8	TRBJ2-5	14	few	TRBD2	TGTGCCATTACTAACGGGGGGGTACGAGAGACCCAGTACTTC	CAITNGGVRETQYF
TRBV11-2	TRBJ2-7	14	few	NA	TGTGCCAGCAGCTTAACCGGCGGGGTCTACGAGCAGTACTTC	CASSLTGGVYEQYF
TRBV29-1	TRBJ1-2	12	NA	TRBD1	TGCAGCGTGAGGACAGGGGACTATGGCTACACCTTC	CSVRTGDYGYTF
TRBV10-3	TRBJ2-3	15	NA	NA	TGTGCCATCAGTGGGGGCAGGGTCAGCACAGATACGCAGTATTTT	CAISGGRVSTDTQYF
TRBV7-9	TRBJ1-1	15	NA	NA	TGTGCCACCACCCCCCAGGGGTGGTGGAGCACTGAAGCTTTCTTT	CATTPQGWWSTEAFF
TRBV7-7	TRBJ2-5	15	few	NA	TGTGCCAGCAGCTTAGGAGACAAACAGGGAGAGACCCAGTACTTC	CASSLGDKQGETQYF
TRBV24-1	TRBJ2-5	18	NA	TRBD1	TGTGCCACCAGTGATCTCCGGGCGACAGGGACGGACCAAGAGACCCAGTACTTC	CATSDLRATGTDQETQYF
TRBV10-2	TRBJ1-1	16	NA	NA	TGCGCCAGCAGTACGCCACGCGGGAGGGGGAACACTGAAGCTTTCTTT	CASSTPRGRGNTEAFF
TRBV3-1/TRBV3-2	TRBJ1-4	16	NA	NA	TGTGCCAGCAGCCAAAGATTGGGGGGGTCGGGAGAAAAACTGTTTTTT	CASSQRLGGSGEKLFF
TRBV18	TRBJ1-1	17	NA	TRBD1	TGTGCCAGCTCACCGGTCGAGGGGGCTATCGGGAGCACTGAAGCTTTCTTT	CASSPVEGAIGSTEAFF
TRBV6-5	TRBJ2-7	13	NA	NA	TGTGCCAGCAGACTCACCGGGACATCAGAGCAGTACTTC	CASRLTGTSEQYF
TRBV7-6	TRBJ2-7	15	NA	TRBD2	TGTGCCAGCAGCTTCGGACTAGCGGGGACAGACGAGCAGTACTTC	CASSFGLAGTDEQYF
TRBV7-3	TRBJ1-1	13	NA	NA	TGTGCCAGCAGCTCTCAGGAGAACACTGAAGCTTTCTTT	CASSSQENTEAFF
TRBV5-1	TRBJ2-2	16	NA	TRBD2	TGCGCCAGCAGCTTGGACAGCGGGAGTGCCGCCGGGGAGCTGTTTTTT	CASSLDSGSAAGELFF
TRBV11-3	TRBJ2-2	20	NA	TRBD2	TGTGCCAGCAGCTTACCTCCGTTGCTAGCGGGAGGGCCATTGACCGGGGAGCTGTTTTTT	CASSLPPLLAGGPLTGELFF
TRBV2	TRBJ2-1	15	once	NA	TGTGCCAGCACCCTGGTTGGAGGGAGTTACAATGAGCAGTTCTTC	CASTLVGGSYNEQFF